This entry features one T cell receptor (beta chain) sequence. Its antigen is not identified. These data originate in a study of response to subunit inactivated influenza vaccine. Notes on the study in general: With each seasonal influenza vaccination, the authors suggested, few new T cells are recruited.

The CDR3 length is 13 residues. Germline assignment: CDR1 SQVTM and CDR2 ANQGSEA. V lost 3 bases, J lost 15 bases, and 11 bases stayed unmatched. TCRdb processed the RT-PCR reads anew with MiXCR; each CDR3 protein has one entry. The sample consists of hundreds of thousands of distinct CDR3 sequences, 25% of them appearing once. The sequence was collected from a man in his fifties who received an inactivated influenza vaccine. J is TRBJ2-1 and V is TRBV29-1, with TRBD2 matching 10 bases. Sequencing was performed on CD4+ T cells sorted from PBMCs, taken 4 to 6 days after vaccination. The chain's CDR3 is CSVEETSGAPGFF. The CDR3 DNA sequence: TGCAGCGTTGAGGAAACTAGCGGGGCCCCGGGGTTCTTC.